The 9 T cell receptor beta chains below all came from one sample that was sequenced in a study of Ad26.COV2.S vaccination and SARS-CoV-2 variants. Sequencing was performed with immunoSEQ multiplex PCR; in TCRdb, only in-frame clones are kept and a portion is missing. Of about 260,000 clones detected, around nine tenths appear once; the ten largest clones hold roughly 3%. Treatment reported: roughly 19 received Ad26.COV2.S at low or high dose, single or two shots; a few received placebo; per-sample allocation not given. Specimen acquisition occurred on day 63 following the initial vaccine or placebo injection. The sequences come from peripheral blood, collected in a trial of Ad26.COV2.S vaccine versus placebo. Source of these receptors: a person aged 18-60 years who received the Ad26.COV2.S COVID-19 vaccine or a placebo.

The rearrangement links TRBV6-5 to TRBJ2-1, with D perhaps TRBD2 (5 bases). Looked up from germline, CDR1 is MNHEY and CDR2 is SVGAGI. This CDR3 region has 11 residues. V lost 8 bases, J lost 9 bases, and 11 bases lay in between. The CDR3 nucleotides are TGTGCCAGCTCAGAGGGTGGTGAGCAGTTCTTC. It encodes CASSEGGEQFF.

The chain has TRBV18 and TRBJ2-1; D is possibly TRBD2 (6 bases). Germline V gene data show CDR1 as KGHSH and CDR2 as LQKENI. Between the trimmed V and J ends, which lost 3 bases and 8 bases, there was a span of 29 bases. The CDR3 runs 19 residues. CDR3: CASSPWGEADKGNFDEQFF. The CDR3 DNA reads TGTGCCAGCTCACCCTGGGGGGAGGCCGACAAGGGTAACTTTGATGAGCAGTTCTTC.

V and J are TRBV9 and TRBJ1-3, with D unresolved. Germline CDR1 SGDLS, CDR2 YYNGEE. V lost 0 bases, J lost 1 base, and 11 bases lay in between. The CDR3 sequence is 16 residues long. CDR3 DNA sequence: TGTGCCAGCAGCGTAGAAAAGGTCGGGTCTGGAAACACCATATATTTT. Its protein is CASSVEKVGSGNTIYF.

This chain uses TRBV2 with TRBJ2-3, with TRBD2 matching 7 bases. The V gene end was trimmed by 11 bases and the J gene end by 3 bases; junction bases not matched to a gene: 11. The CDR3 has 14 residues. Germline V gene lookup returns CDR1 SNHLY and CDR2 FYNNEI. The CDR3 sequence: CAGPGLEGTDTQYF. CDR3 bases: TGTGCCGGCCCCGGACTAGAAGGAACAGATACGCAGTATTTT.

The V call is TRBV18, the J call TRBJ1-6; 7 bases align to TRBD1. The CDR3 is made up of 16 amino acids. V dropped 3 bases and J dropped 8; count of bases not matched to a gene: 10. The germline gives CDR1 KGHSH, CDR2 LQKENI. The CDR3 sequence is CASSPYRGDVYSPLHF. The DNA for the CDR3 is TGTGCCAGCTCACCGTACAGGGGTGATGTGTATTCACCCCTCCACTTT.

This chain connects TRBV4-3 to TRBJ1-2, with no clear D. This CDR3 is 13 amino acids long. The germline V and J ends were trimmed by 1 base and 7 bases, with 10 bases remaining between them. The V gene's germline CDR1 is LGHNA and CDR2 YSLEER. This chain's CDR3 is CASSQVKGTGYTF. For the CDR3, the DNA is TGCGCCAGCAGCCAAGTCAAGGGTACTGGCTACACCTTC.

The chain links TRBV9 to TRBJ2-1; no clear D. The CDR3 covers 12 residues. CDR1 and CDR2 from the germline V gene are SGDLS and YYNGEE. Trimming shortened V by 7 bases and J by 5 bases, and 10 bases separated the two germline ends. The CDR3 nucleotides are TGTGCCAGCTCCGAGACGGACAATGAGCAGTTCTTC. Translation: CASSETDNEQFF.

This clone was seen more than once but under ten times. V gene TRBV6-6 combines with J gene TRBJ2-2; 8 nucleotides agree with TRBD2. With V trimmed by 2 bases and J by 7 bases, 6 bases remained unmatched. Germline V CDR1 and CDR2: MNHNY, SVGAGI (reference sequence). This CDR3 is built from 15 residues. CDR3 DNA: TGTGCCAGCAGTTACAAGCGGGAGTACGGCGGGGAGCTGTTTTTT. Translated, it gives CASSYKREYGGELFF.

The rearrangement links TRBV11-2 to TRBJ1-1, with D tentatively TRBD1 (5 bases). The germline gives CDR1 SGHAT, CDR2 FQNNGV. Trimming pared 5 bases from V and 4 bases from J, leaving 11 bases between. The CDR3 extends over 13 amino acids. For the CDR3, the DNA is TGTGCCAGCAGCCCACCGGGACCCACTGAAGCTTTCTTT. Translation: CASSPPGPTEAFF.